This T cell receptor (beta chain) was captured by sequencing in a study of blood T cell repertoires in COVID-19. Whole-study context: From T cells, B-cell-depleted T cells, or PBMCs came the material, which was cDNA or gDNA.

Here immunoSEQ multiplex PCR was the method, and the copy in TCRdb shows in-frame clones only, minus some. Here the sample spans 270,000 or so clones, 75% to 95% being singletons. V dropped 9 bases and J dropped 0 bases, with 12 bases sitting between them. There are 14 residues in the CDR3. Germline CDR1 LNHDA, CDR2 SQIVND (reference sequence). Ages ranged from about 18 to 89 years, with residence in fewer than 25 US areas. A COVID-19 case had been met by exposed participants during the 2 weeks before study entry. The rearrangement links TRBV19 to TRBJ2-1; D is possibly TRBD1 (5 bases). This TCR was recovered from a man aged 40-49 years who had been exposed to COVID-19. Sample: PBMCs or T cells enriched from blood (not recorded which). CDR3 in amino acids: CASAQGASYNEQFF. The DNA for the CDR3 is TGTGCCAGCGCCCAAGGGGCCTCCTACAATGAGCAGTTCTTC.